This T cell receptor (beta chain) stems from a study of T cell responses to AZD1222 COVID-19 vaccine (dated by TCRdb to the early 2020s). Study-wide context: TCR sequencing was performed for 233 trial participants, of whom about 200 were given two doses of AZD1222 and some 26 were given two doses of MenACWY control vaccine. Trial participants were enrolled into age subgroups of 18-55, 56-69 and 70-plus years, which contained about 160, 30 and 59 TCR-sequenced participants, respectively.

Trimming takes 0 bases from V and 4 bases from J, and the germline ends sit 10 bases apart. The CDR3 holds 14 amino acids from the cysteine to the phenylalanine. The entry retains the CDR3 DNA only, 42 bases that are in frame from base 1. CDR1 and CDR2 were assigned from the germline V gene as SGHRS and YFSETQ. The investigation overall reported the following: No day 14 peak-response samples were available, so repertoires were characterized only after the peak T cell response. Conclusions about previously exposed vaccinees were limited because only six AZD1222 recipients were SARS-CoV-2 seropositive at baseline. Participants were mostly white British and included more females than males, and it was suggested by the authors that clonal diversity may have been underestimated. The 56-69-year group was small, and its depth increase did not reach significance, likely because of low power. The whole spike protein was spanned by vaccine-associated CD4 TCRs, and dominant responses were seen in regions 160-218 and 743-854. After two AZD1222 doses, spike-specific TCR breadth and depth were significantly higher than at day 0 and than in MenACWY recipients. Nearly half of unique spike-specific TCRs reportedly recognized epitopes outside regions mutated in the B.1.351 and B.1.1.7 variants.

This specimen's time point label, per the study, means: about 28 days (+/-7) after the second vaccine dose. Because spike-specific TCR depth and breadth did not differ between the two schedules, AZD1222 recipients who got a second dose at roughly 4 weeks were pooled with those who got a second dose at roughly 12 weeks. Vaccinee samples came from UK trials COV001 and COV002, including a single-blind randomized controlled phase 2/3 trial of AZD1222 (ChAdOx1 nCoV-19) in healthy adults. For TCRbeta chain sequencing, PBMC samples were collected from trial participants at day 0 and at day 28 after the second dose. The CDR3 regions of human TCRbeta chains were analyzed by immunosequencing. As for how the authors treated the data: Repertoire TCRs were checked for matches against a reference library of SARS-CoV-2-specific TCRs that had been generated using the MIRA antigen-specificity platform. Breadth was defined as the fraction of unique TCRs that were SARS-CoV-2-associated, and depth was defined as the fraction of total T cells that were SARS-CoV-2-associated. Each spike-specific TCR was assigned to its reactive spike region and to a CD4 or CD8 class using the MIRA data. Log10-transformed breadth and depth values were compared by one-way ANOVA with Sidak's multiple comparisons tests. This is the immuneACCESS table as TCRdb keeps it, with only in-frame sequences that have V and J called. A part of the clones is gone; compared with another copy, unresolved V genes explain less than half, and the rest is unexplained. The V and J calls and clone size are taken from that table; D and trimming were inferred from the DNA. Here the sample has about 53,000 clones; over 80% occur a single time. The top ten constitute 2% to 3% of the sample.

About this clone: No antigen is known for it. No base quality values were provided; no much bigger clone lies one nucleotide off.

Material: peripheral blood, obtained 28 days after the second AZD1222 dose. The rearrangement joined TRBV5-1 to TRBJ2-5; TRBD2 is possibly the D segment (6 matching bases). This receptor was obtained from an adult who received the AZD1222 COVID-19 vaccine. The CDR3 protein is CASSLGLGVETQYF. The DNA is TGCGCCAGCAGCTTGGGACTAGGTGTAGAGACCCAGTACTTC. The entire variable domain, with the stretches around the CDR3 drawn from the reference TRBV5-1 and TRBJ2-5 proteins, is KAGVTQTPRYLIKTRGQQVTLSCSPISGHRSVSWYQQTPGQGLQFLFEYFSETQRNKGNFPGRFSGRQFSNSRSEMNVSTLELGDSALYLCASSLGLGVETQYFGPGTRLLVL.